Listed below are T cell receptor beta chains from one sample, sequenced in a study of cytomegalovirus exposure and HLA in healthy donors. The protocol was immunoSEQ multiplex PCR, while the TCRdb copy is restricted to in-frame clones and leaves out a portion. The sample holds roughly 150,000 clones, 75% seen once. The material sequenced was PBMCs. The source of these receptors is a woman aged 50 to 60 in good health and CMV-seropositive. CDR3s include the opening cysteine and the closing phenylalanine or tryptophan. The D gene is left open where the match is weak. For some rows the clone size is stated as once, few or many, or as a class when expanded; others skip it.

abundance	d_gene	len	j_gene	v_gene	CDR3nt	CDR3aa
NA	NA	13	TRBJ1-1	TRBV15	TGTGCCACCAGCAGACCTACGAACACTGAAGCTTTCTTT	CATSRPTNTEAFF
NA	TRBD1	13	TRBJ1-1	TRBV7-3	TGTGCCAGCAGCTCCAACAGGGGCACTGAAGCTTTCTTT	CASSSNRGTEAFF
NA	TRBD2	14	TRBJ2-2	TRBV6-5	TGTGCCAGCAGTTACTCCCAACTAGCGGAGAAGCTGTTTTTT	CASSYSQLAEKLFF
NA	TRBD1	14	TRBJ2-7	TRBV19	TGTGCCAGTAGTATAGCCGGGACAGGGGTCGAGCAGTACTTC	CASSIAGTGVEQYF
NA	TRBD2	16	TRBJ2-3	TRBV4-2	TGTGCCAGCAGCCAAGGAATAGCTAGCGGGGGAGATACGCAGTATTTT	CASSQGIASGGDTQYF
NA	TRBD2	14	TRBJ2-5	TRBV5-1	TGCGCCACCGCGGCGGGGGGAAACCAAGAGACCCAGTACTTC	CATAAGGNQETQYF
NA	NA	13	TRBJ2-7	TRBV7-9	TGTGCCAGCAGTTCACAGGGCACCTACGAGCAGTACTTC	CASSSQGTYEQYF
few	NA	13	TRBJ1-2	TRBV2	TGTGCCAGCAGTGCAGACAGAGTCTATGGCTACACCTTC	CASSADRVYGYTF
NA	TRBD2	16	TRBJ2-2	TRBV5-4	TGTGCCAGCAGCTTGGTTAGCGGGGCGAACACCGGGGAGCTGTTTTTT	CASSLVSGANTGELFF
NA	NA	16	TRBJ2-3	TRBV27	TGTGCCAGCAGTTCCCTAGACCGGAAGGGCACAGATACGCAGTATTTT	CASSSLDRKGTDTQYF
NA	NA	13	TRBJ2-5	TRBV7-3	TGTGCCAGCAGCCGGGGGAACCAAGAGACCCAGTACTTC	CASSRGNQETQYF
NA	NA	15	TRBJ2-5	TRBV6-1	TGTGCCAGCAGCGCGTCGCCAGACTCCCAAGAGACCCAGTACTTC	CASSASPDSQETQYF
NA	TRBD1	15	TRBJ2-2	TRBV9	TGTGCCAGCAGCCCACAGGGGGCGGGCACCGGGGAGCTGTTTTTT	CASSPQGAGTGELFF
NA	NA	14	TRBJ1-4	TRBV18	TGTGCCAGCTCACCGAGGGCAGGGGAAGAAAAACTGTTTTTT	CASSPRAGEEKLFF
once	NA	16	TRBJ2-3	TRBV5-1	TGCGCCAGCAGCTTGGCCCTAGCGTCGTACACAGATACGCAGTATTTT	CASSLALASYTDTQYF
NA	TRBD1	12	TRBJ1-1	TRBV9	TGTGCCAGCAGCTCCGGGACAGCTGAAGCTTTCTTT	CASSSGTAEAFF
NA	NA	15	TRBJ2-5	TRBV19	TGTGCCAGTAGTATGGGCCAGAGCTACCAAGAGACCCAGTACTTC	CASSMGQSYQETQYF
NA	NA	13	TRBJ1-1	TRBV30	TGTGCCTGGAGTTGGCCCCCGAACACTGAAGCTTTCTTT	CAWSWPPNTEAFF
NA	TRBD2	15	TRBJ2-1	TRBV6-5	TGTGCCAGCAGTTTAGCGGGGACGGTCGTAAATGAGCAGTTCTTC	CASSLAGTVVNEQFF
NA	NA	13	TRBJ1-5	TRBV27	TGTGCCAGCTCACGACAGAGCAATCAGCCCCAGCATTTT	CASSRQSNQPQHF
NA	TRBD1	15	TRBJ1-5	TRBV12-5	TGTGCTAGTGGTCTTGGGACAGATAGCAATCAGCCCCAGCATTTT	CASGLGTDSNQPQHF
NA	TRBD1	15	TRBJ2-1	TRBV9	TGTGCCAGCAGCGCAGCAGGGGGATTCCCCGGTGAGCAGTTCTTC	CASSAAGGFPGEQFF
NA	TRBD2	16	TRBJ2-5	TRBV7-6	TGTGCCAGCAGCCCCGGTCAGCGGGGGGGCCGGGAGACCCAGTACTTC	CASSPGQRGGRETQYF
NA	TRBD2	17	TRBJ2-5	TRBV5-1	TGCGCCAGCAGCCCCGGACTAGCGGGGGGGGTTCAAGAGACCCAGTACTTC	CASSPGLAGGVQETQYF
once	TRBD1	14	TRBJ2-7	TRBV7-2	TGTGCCAGCAGCACCGGGACAGGGCTGGGAGAGCAGTACTTC	CASSTGTGLGEQYF
NA	NA	12	TRBJ2-1	TRBV13	TGTGCCAGCAGCTGGGGCACACCAGAGCAGTTCTTC	CASSWGTPEQFF
NA	TRBD2	15	TRBJ2-7	TRBV7-2	TGTGCCAGCAGCTCACTAGCGGGGGGCTCCTACGAGCAGTACTTC	CASSSLAGGSYEQYF
few	NA	16	TRBJ2-2	TRBV6-6	TGTGCCAGCAGTTACTTACGGGGGGCGGACACCGGGGAGCTGTTTTTT	CASSYLRGADTGELFF
NA	NA	14	TRBJ2-3	TRBV7-2	TGTGCCAGCAGCTCCACGACTAGCACAGATACGCAGTATTTT	CASSSTTSTDTQYF
NA	TRBD1	15	TRBJ1-2	TRBV19	TGTGCCAGTACCCCAGGACAGGGCGGCGACTATGGCTACACCTTC	CASTPGQGGDYGYTF
NA	TRBD1	14	TRBJ1-2	TRBV6-1	TGTGCCAGCACTATGGACAGGGCCCGCTATGGCTACACCTTC	CASTMDRARYGYTF